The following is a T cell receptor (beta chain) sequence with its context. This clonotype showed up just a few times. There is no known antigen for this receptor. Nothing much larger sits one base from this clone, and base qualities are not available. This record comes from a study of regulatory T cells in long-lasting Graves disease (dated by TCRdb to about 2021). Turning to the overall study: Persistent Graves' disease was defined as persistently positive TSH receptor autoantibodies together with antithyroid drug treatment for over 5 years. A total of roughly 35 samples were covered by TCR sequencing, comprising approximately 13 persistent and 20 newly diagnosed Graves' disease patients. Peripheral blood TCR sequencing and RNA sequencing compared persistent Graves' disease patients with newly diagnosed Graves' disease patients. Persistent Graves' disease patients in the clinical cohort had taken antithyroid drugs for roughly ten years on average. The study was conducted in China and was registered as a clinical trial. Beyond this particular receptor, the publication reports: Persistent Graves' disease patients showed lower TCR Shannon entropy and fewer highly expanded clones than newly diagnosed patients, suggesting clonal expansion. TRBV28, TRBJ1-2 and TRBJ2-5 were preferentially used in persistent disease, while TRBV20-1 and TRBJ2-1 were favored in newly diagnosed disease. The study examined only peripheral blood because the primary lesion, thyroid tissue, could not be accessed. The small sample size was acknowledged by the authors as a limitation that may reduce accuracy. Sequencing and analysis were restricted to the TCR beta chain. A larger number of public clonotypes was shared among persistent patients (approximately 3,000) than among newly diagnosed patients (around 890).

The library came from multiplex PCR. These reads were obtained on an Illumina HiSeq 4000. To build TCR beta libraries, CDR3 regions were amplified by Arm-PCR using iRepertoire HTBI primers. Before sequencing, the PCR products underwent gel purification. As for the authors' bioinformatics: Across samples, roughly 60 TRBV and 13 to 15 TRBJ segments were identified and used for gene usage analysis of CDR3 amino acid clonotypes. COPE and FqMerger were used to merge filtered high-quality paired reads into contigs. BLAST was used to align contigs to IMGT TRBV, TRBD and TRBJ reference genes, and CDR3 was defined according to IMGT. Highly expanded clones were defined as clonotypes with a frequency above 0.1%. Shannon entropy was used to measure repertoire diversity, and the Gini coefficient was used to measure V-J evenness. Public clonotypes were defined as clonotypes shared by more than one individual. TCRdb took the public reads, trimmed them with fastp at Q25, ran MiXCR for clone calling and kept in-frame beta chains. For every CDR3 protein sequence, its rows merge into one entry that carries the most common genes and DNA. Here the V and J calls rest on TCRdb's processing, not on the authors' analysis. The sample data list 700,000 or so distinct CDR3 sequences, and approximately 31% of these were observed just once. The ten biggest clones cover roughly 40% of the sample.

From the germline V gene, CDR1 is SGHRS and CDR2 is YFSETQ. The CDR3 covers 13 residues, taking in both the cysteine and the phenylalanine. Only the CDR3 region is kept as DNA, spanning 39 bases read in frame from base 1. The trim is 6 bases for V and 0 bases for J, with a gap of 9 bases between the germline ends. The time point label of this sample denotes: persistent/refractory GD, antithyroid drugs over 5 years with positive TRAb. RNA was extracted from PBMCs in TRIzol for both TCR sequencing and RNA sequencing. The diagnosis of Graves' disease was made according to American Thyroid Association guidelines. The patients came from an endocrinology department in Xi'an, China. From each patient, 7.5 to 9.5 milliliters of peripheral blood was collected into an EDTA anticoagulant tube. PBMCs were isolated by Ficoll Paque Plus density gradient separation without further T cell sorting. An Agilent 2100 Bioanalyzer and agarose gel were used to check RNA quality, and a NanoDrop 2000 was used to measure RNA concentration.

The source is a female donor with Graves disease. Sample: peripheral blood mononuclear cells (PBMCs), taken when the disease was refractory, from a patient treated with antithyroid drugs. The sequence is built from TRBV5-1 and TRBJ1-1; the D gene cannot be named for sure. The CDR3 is CASTSTVNTEAFF. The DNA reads TGCGCCAGCACCTCGACGGTGAACACTGAAGCTTTCTTT. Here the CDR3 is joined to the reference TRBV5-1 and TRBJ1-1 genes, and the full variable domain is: KAGVTQTPRYLIKTRGQQVTLSCSPISGHRSVSWYQQTPGQGLQFLFEYFSETQRNKGNFPGRFSGRQFSNSRSEMNVSTLELGDSALYLCASTSTVNTEAFFGQGTRLTVV.